Listed below are T cell receptor beta chains from one sample, sequenced in a study of cytomegalovirus exposure and HLA in healthy donors. The method was immunoSEQ multiplex PCR; TCRdb's version includes in-frame clones alone and lacks a portion of them. The table has more than 140,000 clones, roughly 79% seen once. The sequenced sample consisted of PBMCs. The receptor source for this set is a woman in her thirties or forties in good health and CMV-seronegative. Each CDR3 is given with its conserved first and last residue. A D gene is named only where the DNA matches it firmly. Only some rows state a clone size, as once, few, many or a class for expanded clones.

j_gene,abundance,v_gene,d_gene,CDR3aa,CDR3nt
TRBJ2-7,-,TRBV29-1,-,CSVALSRGHEQYF,TGCAGCGTTGCGTTATCCAGGGGCCACGAGCAGTACTTC
TRBJ2-2,-,TRBV9,-,CASSVVGYRDTGELFF,TGTGCCAGCAGCGTAGTAGGTTACCGGGACACCGGGGAGCTGTTTTTT
TRBJ2-7,few,TRBV6-5,-,CASSHEQGYEQYF,TGTGCCAGCAGTCACGAACAGGGATACGAGCAGTACTTC
TRBJ2-7,-,TRBV4-1,-,CASSPNLGTEYEQYF,TGCGCCAGCAGCCCAAATTTGGGCACAGAATACGAGCAGTACTTC
TRBJ2-7,-,TRBV9,TRBD1,CASSAHPGQGDYEQYF,TGTGCCAGCAGCGCCCATCCCGGACAGGGGGACTACGAGCAGTACTTC
TRBJ2-2,-,TRBV6-5,TRBD1,CASSIKRGLGELFF,TGTGCCAGCAGCATAAAAAGGGGGCTCGGGGAGCTGTTTTTT
TRBJ1-2,once,TRBV28,-,CASSFLDMARGYTF,TGTGCCAGCAGTTTCCTCGACATGGCACGTGGCTACACCTTC
TRBJ2-1,few,TRBV7-3,TRBD2,CASSPLGGGRGEQFF,TGTGCCAGCAGCCCCCTCGGCGGCGGGAGGGGTGAGCAGTTCTTC
TRBJ1-3,-,TRBV2,-,CASSETRQVSGNTIYF,TGTGCCAGCAGTGAAACGAGACAGGTCTCTGGAAACACCATATATTTT
TRBJ1-3,once,TRBV4-3,-,CASSQDSRGNTIYF,TGCGCCAGCAGCCAAGACTCCCGGGGAAACACCATATATTTT
TRBJ2-7,-,TRBV27,TRBD2,CASSPWSLLAGESPHYEQYF,TGTGCCAGCAGTCCTTGGTCGTTGCTAGCGGGAGAGAGTCCCCACTACGAGCAGTACTTC
TRBJ2-3,-,TRBV5-1,-,CASSLFTQGNPDTQYF,TGCGCCAGCAGCTTGTTTACTCAGGGCAACCCCGATACGCAGTATTTT
TRBJ1-1,once,TRBV6-4,-,CASSDGRNTEAFF,TGTGCCAGCAGTGATGGCAGAAACACTGAAGCTTTCTTT
TRBJ2-7,-,TRBV2,-,CASSPWESGTPSYEQYF,TGTGCCAGCAGTCCATGGGAATCAGGGACTCCCTCCTACGAGCAGTACTTC
TRBJ2-5,-,TRBV28,-,CASSFPGDFKETQYF,TGTGCCAGCAGTTTCCCCGGGGACTTTAAAGAGACCCAGTACTTC
TRBJ2-2,few,TRBV28,-,CASTLAGTGELFF,TGTGCCAGCACCCTTGCGGGCACCGGGGAGCTGTTTTTT
TRBJ2-5,-,TRBV15,-,CAISRVFGKETQYF,TGTGCCATCAGCAGAGTATTCGGGAAGGAGACCCAGTACTTC
TRBJ2-2,once,TRBV7-2,-,CASSFLRTTGELFF,TGTGCCAGCAGCTTCCTTAGAACGACCGGGGAGCTGTTTTTT
TRBJ2-7,few,TRBV4-1,TRBD2,CASSQVASGGTYEQYF,TGCGCCAGCAGCCAAGTTGCTAGCGGGGGGACCTACGAGCAGTACTTC
TRBJ1-2,few,TRBV6-5,TRBD1,CASSYSRGYSGYTF,TGTGCCAGCAGTTACTCCAGGGGGTATAGTGGCTACACCTTC
TRBJ2-2,-,TRBV4-2,TRBD1,CASSQEWDRVNTGELFF,TGTGCCAGCAGCCAAGAATGGGACAGGGTAAACACCGGGGAGCTGTTTTTT
TRBJ2-1,-,TRBV5-1,TRBD2,CASSSGLAIPLNEQFF,TGCGCCAGCAGCTCGGGACTAGCGATCCCACTCAATGAGCAGTTCTTC
TRBJ1-4,-,TRBV19,TRBD1,CASSFFDEGASNEKLFF,TGTGCCAGTAGTTTCTTCGATGAGGGGGCCTCTAATGAAAAACTGTTTTTT
TRBJ1-6,-,TRBV6-1,-,CASRQSSYNSPLHF,TGTGCCAGTAGACAAAGCTCCTATAATTCACCCCTCCACTTT
TRBJ1-1,-,TRBV6-6,-,CASSYSFAGNTEAFF,TGTGCCAGCAGTTACTCATTCGCAGGGAACACTGAAGCTTTCTTT
TRBJ1-2,-,TRBV7-6,-,CASSPLTFTF,TGTGCCAGCAGCCCCCTAACGTTCACCTTC
TRBJ2-5,-,TRBV6-5,TRBD1,CASSYADRPKTQYF,TGTGCCAGCAGTTACGCGGACAGGCCCAAGACCCAGTACTTC
TRBJ1-2,-,TRBV19,-,CASSRGSNTGYTF,TGTGCCAGTAGTCGGGGGTCAAATACTGGCTACACCTTC
TRBJ2-7,-,TRBV11-1,-,CATSTGGGVDEQYF,TGTGCCACCAGCACGGGTGGCGGGGTCGACGAGCAGTACTTC
TRBJ2-3,-,TRBV7-3,TRBD1,CASSGSRGLADTQYF,TGTGCCAGCAGCGGGAGCAGGGGGCTTGCAGATACGCAGTATTTT
TRBJ2-1,-,TRBV7-2,-,CASRNGIYNEQFF,TGTGCCAGCAGGAACGGGATCTACAATGAGCAGTTCTTC
TRBJ1-2,-,TRBV11-2,-,CASSLESAGYGYTF,TGTGCCAGCAGCTTAGAGAGCGCTGGGTATGGCTACACCTTC
TRBJ2-1,-,TRBV19,TRBD2,CASSAWTSNEQFF,TGTGCCAGTAGTGCCTGGACTAGCAATGAGCAGTTCTTC
TRBJ1-1,-,TRBV2,-,CASTGEDTEAFF,TGTGCCAGCACAGGGGAAGACACTGAAGCTTTCTTT
TRBJ2-1,-,TRBV19,TRBD1,CASSRDSYNEQFF,TGTGCCAGTAGTCGGGACAGTTACAATGAGCAGTTCTTC
TRBJ1-4,-,TRBV6-1,-,CASRQRLNEKLFF,TGTGCCAGCCGACAGAGACTTAATGAAAAACTGTTTTTT
TRBJ2-7,-,TRBV2,TRBD2,CASKSGGLYEQYF,TGTGCCAGCAAATCGGGGGGTCTATACGAGCAGTACTTC
TRBJ2-3,-,TRBV2,TRBD2,CASVAGLSTDTQYF,TGTGCCAGCGTAGCGGGCCTTAGCACAGATACGCAGTATTTT
TRBJ1-1,-,TRBV19,TRBD1,CASSMPGQGRNTEAFF,TGTGCCAGTAGTATGCCTGGACAGGGGCGCAACACTGAAGCTTTCTTT
TRBJ2-3,-,TRBV10-1,-,CASSEYGSADTQYF,TGCGCCAGCAGTGAATACGGGAGTGCGGATACGCAGTATTTT
TRBJ1-4,-,TRBV5-1,-,CASSSGQIGEKLFF,TGCGCCAGCAGCTCCGGACAGATTGGTGAAAAACTGTTTTTT
TRBJ1-1,few,TRBV7-8,-,CASSPRSTEAFF,TGTGCCAGCAGCCCCCGTTCCACTGAAGCTTTCTTT
TRBJ2-1,-,TRBV27,TRBD2,CASGLATSGIYGINNEQFF,TGTGCCAGCGGACTCGCGACTAGCGGGATATACGGGATAAACAATGAGCAGTTCTTC
TRBJ1-4,once,TRBV2,-,CASTPPGVSNEKLFF,TGTGCCAGCACCCCTCCGGGGGTTTCTAATGAAAAACTGTTTTTT
TRBJ1-1,once,TRBV9,-,CASSVEQNTEAFF,TGTGCCAGCAGCGTAGAACAGAACACTGAAGCTTTCTTT
TRBJ2-7,-,TRBV7-6,TRBD1,CASRKDSGTGGSYEQYF,TGTGCCAGCAGAAAAGACTCCGGGACAGGGGGCTCCTACGAGCAGTACTTC
TRBJ1-1,-,TRBV5-4,-,CASSSKGYTEAFF,TGTGCCAGCAGCTCTAAGGGGTACACTGAAGCTTTCTTT
TRBJ2-1,few,TRBV28,TRBD2,CASSPAGEGPYNEQFF,TGTGCCAGCTCCCCGGCGGGGGAGGGCCCCTACAATGAGCAGTTCTTC
TRBJ2-1,-,TRBV7-9,-,CASSPLARQVNEQFF,TGTGCCAGCAGCCCCTTAGCTAGACAGGTCAATGAGCAGTTCTTC
TRBJ1-2,-,TRBV28,TRBD1,CASSSPQTGRPRRGYGYTF,TGTGCCAGCAGTTCCCCACAGACAGGGCGTCCACGTCGGGGATATGGCTACACCTTC
TRBJ2-1,few,TRBV7-9,-,CASSLQSKRTRDNEQFF,TGTGCCAGCAGCTTACAGTCTAAGCGGACCCGAGACAATGAGCAGTTCTTC
TRBJ1-5,-,TRBV19,-,CASSRGNQPQHF,TGTGCCAGTAGTCGCGGGAACCAGCCCCAGCATTTT
TRBJ1-5,-,TRBV30,TRBD1,CAWSVRDRGNQPQHF,TGTGCCTGGAGTGTACGAGACAGGGGTAATCAGCCCCAGCATTTT
TRBJ2-7,-,TRBV7-9,TRBD2,CSSSFRGDYEQYF,TGTTCCAGCAGCTTTCGGGGGGACTACGAGCAGTACTTC
TRBJ2-7,-,TRBV19,-,CASSDFYQQYF,TGTGCCAGTAGTGATTTCTACCAGCAGTACTTC
TRBJ2-1,-,TRBV5-1,TRBD1,CASSLEGAHYNEQFF,TGCGCCAGCAGCTTGGAGGGGGCCCACTACAATGAGCAGTTCTTC
TRBJ2-7,few,TRBV10-1,TRBD1,CASSESGQPMVEQYF,TGCGCCAGCAGTGAGTCGGGACAGCCCATGGTCGAGCAGTACTTC